A single sample is the source of the 28 T cell receptor beta chains below, sequenced in a study of blood T cell repertoires in COVID-19 (dated by TCRdb to the early 2020s). The receptor library was made with the immunoSEQ multiplex PCR assay. Drawn from immuneACCESS, this table holds only the in-frame rearrangements with V and J called that TCRdb kept. Clones are partly lost; checked studies trace under half to an unresolved V gene and leave the rest unexplained. Here the sample has roughly 250,000 clones; approximately 90% occur a single time. The ten largest clones add up to 2% to 2.5% of the sample. Sequenced input: PBMCs or T cells enriched from blood (not recorded which). All receptors derive from a middle-aged woman with acute COVID-19.

This clone was seen just once. This sequence joins TRBV5-6 and TRBJ2-1; D unresolved. CDR3 length: 14 residues. In germline, CDR1 is SGHDT, CDR2 YYEEEE. Trimming pared 2 bases from V and 4 bases from J, leaving 10 bases between. CDR3 residues: CASSLTTAYNEQFF. The CDR3 DNA is TGTGCCAGCAGCTTAACTACCGCGTACAATGAGCAGTTCTTC.

This sequence joins TRBV19 and TRBJ1-1, with 7 positions matching TRBD1. V shed 3 bases, J shed 0 bases, and the junction held 1 base outside the gene matches. The CDR3 contains 14 residues. Germline-derived CDR1 and CDR2 are LNHDA and SQIVND (reference sequence). The CDR3 region is CASSIGTVNTEAFF. CDR3 sequence (DNA): TGTGCCAGTAGTATTGGGACAGTGAACACTGAAGCTTTCTTT.

The rearrangement joins TRBV28 to TRBJ2-3, with 15 bases aligning to TRBD2. Germline V gene lookup returns CDR1 MDHEN and CDR2 SYDVKM. With V trimmed by 5 bases and J by 6 bases, 12 bases remained unmatched. CDR3 length: 18 residues. This CDR3 is CASSPAQRTSGRADTQYF. Written as DNA, the CDR3 is TGTGCCAGCAGTCCGGCCCAACGGACTAGCGGGAGGGCTGATACGCAGTATTTT.

The chain uses TRBV28 and TRBJ2-6; 7 bases line up with TRBD2. CDR3 size: 15 residues. The germline CDR1 and CDR2 sequences are MDHEN and SYDVKM. V lost 7 bases, J lost 2 bases, and 5 bases stayed unmatched. The CDR3 protein is CASKSGGPGANVLTF. DNA for the CDR3: TGTGCCAGCAAGTCGGGGGGTCCTGGGGCCAACGTCCTGACTTTC.

Of note for this clone: Other DNA sequences of this sample code for an identical CDR3. The V and J genes are TRBV30 and TRBJ1-1, with D unclear. Germline-derived CDR1 and CDR2 are GTSNPN and SVGIG (reference sequence). The CDR3 runs 13 residues. The ends were cut back, 3 bases at V and 0 bases at J, with 8 bases in the middle. The CDR3 reads CAWSVGVNTEAFF. CDR3 nucleotides: TGTGCCTGGAGCGTCGGGGTGAACACTGAAGCTTTCTTT.

The chain uses TRBV5-4 and TRBJ1-1; a weak D match, TRBD1 (6 bases). This CDR3 has 14 residues. Germline values: CDR1 SGHNT, CDR2 YYREEE (reference sequence). V lost 5 bases and J 2 bases, leaving 13 bases between the germline ends. The CDR3 spells CASRSQTGNTEAFF. DNA of the CDR3: TGTGCCAGCAGAAGCCAGACAGGAAACACTGAAGCTTTCTTT.

This chain connects TRBV2 to TRBJ1-1; D uncertain. The CDR3 runs to 14 residues. The germline V gene encodes CDR1 SNHLY and CDR2 FYNNEI. V was trimmed by 4 bases and J by 1 base, leaving 10 bases between them. CDR3 sequence reads: CASSGLQQNTEAFF. In nucleotides, the CDR3 is TGTGCCAGCAGTGGATTACAGCAGAACACTGAAGCTTTCTTT.

This chain connects TRBV5-5 to TRBJ2-7; the match to TRBD2 covers 11 bases. Germline V lookup: CDR1 SGHKS, CDR2 YYEKEE (reference sequence). Losses at the gene ends were 7 bases for V and 3 bases for J; bases not matched to a gene: 6. CDR3 length: 14 residues. CDR3 DNA: TGTGCCAGCGCATTCACTAGCGGGAGCTACGAGCAGTACTTC. It translates to CASAFTSGSYEQYF.

The gene calls are TRBV4-3 and TRBJ2-7; D perhaps matches TRBD1 (6 bases). The CDR3 consists of 14 residues. CDR1 is LGHNA, CDR2 YSLEER, per germline. V lost 0 bases and J 6 bases, leaving 12 bases between the germline ends. The CDR3 loop reads CASSQEDTGSEQYF. Here the CDR3 DNA reads TGCGCCAGCAGCCAAGAAGATACAGGGTCCGAGCAGTACTTC.

The chain uses TRBV4-3 and TRBJ2-3; tentatively, D is TRBD2 (5 bases). Germline V gives CDR1 LGHNA, CDR2 YSLEER. The ends were cut back, 1 base at V and 0 bases at J, with 5 bases in the middle. This CDR3 has 14 residues. The CDR3 sequence: CASSQGTSTDTQYF. CDR3 DNA sequence: TGCGCCAGCAGCCAAGGGACTAGCACAGATACGCAGTATTTT.

V usage is TRBV11-1 and J usage is TRBJ2-3; TRBD2 is a possible D gene (5 bases). The V gene's germline CDR1 is SGHAT and CDR2 FQDESV (reference sequence). This CDR3 spans 14 amino acids. Deletions cut 1 base from V and 4 bases from J, with 9 bases between. Here the CDR3 reads CASSLGLASDTQYF. CDR3 sequence (DNA): TGTGCCAGCAGCTTAGGGCTAGCATCAGATACGCAGTATTTT.

DNA of the CDR3: TGTGCCAGCAGTGAAGAAATGCCGAGTTCACCCCTCCACTTT. Amino acid sequence: CASSEEMPSSPLHF. The chain joins TRBV25-1 to TRBJ1-6, with D hard to call. The ends were cut back, 2 bases at V and 9 bases at J, with 11 bases in the middle. Germline CDR1 is MGHDK and CDR2 is SYGVNS. CDR3 length: 14 residues. The whole variable domain, filled in from reference TRBV25-1 and TRBJ1-6, reads EADIYQTPRYLVIGTGKKITLECSQTMGHDKMYWYQQDPGMELHLIHYSYGVNSTEKGDLSSESTVSRIRTEHFPLTLESARPSHTSQYLCASSEEMPSSPLHFGNGTRLTVT.

The chain carries TRBV3-1 (or the pseudogene TRBV3-2) and TRBJ2-7; 7 bases align to TRBD2. Per the germline V gene, CDR1 is LGHDT and CDR2 is YNNKEL (reference sequence). The J segment lost 2 bases and the V segment lost 2 bases, leaving 9 bases of the junction unmatched. The CDR3 is made up of 16 amino acids. The CDR3 DNA sequence: TGTGCCAGCAGCCAAACATCGACTAGCTTTACCTACGAGCAGTACTTC. Protein sequence: CASSQTSTSFTYEQYF.

The V call is TRBV28, the J call TRBJ1-1; TRBD1 matches 9 bases. J lost 4 bases, V lost 6 bases, and 6 bases had no gene match. Germline V gene data show CDR1 as MDHEN and CDR2 as SYDVKM. This CDR3 has 14 residues. CDR3 in amino acids: CASRPQGASTEAFF. The CDR3 DNA follows: TGTGCCAGCAGACCACAGGGGGCGAGCACTGAAGCTTTCTTT.

CDR3 nucleotide sequence: TGCGCCAGCAGCCAATGGGGGGCAGGGGGCACTGAAGCTTTCTTT. This encodes CASSQWGAGGTEAFF. The J gene is TRBJ1-1, the V gene TRBV4-3, with 7 positions matching TRBD1. This CDR3 has 15 residues. Germline CDR1 LGHNA, CDR2 YSLEER. The J segment lost 4 bases and the V segment lost 2 bases, leaving 7 bases of the junction unmatched.

The V call is TRBV12-3 or TRBV12-4, the J call TRBJ2-7; D is ambiguous. Trimming cost V 3 bases and J 2 bases, with 8 bases left between them. This CDR3 is built from 13 residues. DNA of the CDR3: TGTGCCAGCAGTTTTGGGCAGCCCTACGAGCAGTACTTC. The encoded protein is CASSFGQPYEQYF.

Only one count was recorded for this clone. The chain uses TRBV19 and TRBJ2-3; weak D call: TRBD2 (6 bases). Looked up from germline, CDR1 is LNHDA and CDR2 is SQIVND (reference sequence). The germline V and J ends were trimmed by 5 bases and 0 bases, with 9 bases remaining between them. CDR3 length equals 14 residues. The CDR3 region has the DNA TGTGCCAGTAGTCTGGCGGGGAGCACAGATACGCAGTATTTT. Protein sequence: CASSLAGSTDTQYF.

This chain connects TRBV18 to TRBJ1-2; maybe TRBD1 (5 bases). In germline, CDR1 is KGHSH, CDR2 LQKENI. This CDR3 contains 14 residues. Trimming took off 3 bases at V and 8 bases at J, with 16 bases between the two ends. CDR3 sequence: CASSPATAIDGYTF. CDR3 DNA sequence: TGTGCCAGCTCACCCGCGACAGCTATTGACGGCTACACCTTC.

The gene calls are TRBV7-6 and TRBJ2-5, with D maybe TRBD2 (7 bases). From germline, CDR1 is SGHVS and CDR2 FNYEAQ. V dropped 0 bases and J dropped 4 bases, with 18 bases sitting between them. The CDR3 sequence is 17 residues long. The CDR3 DNA follows: TGTGCCAGCAGCTTAGCTCGGGCGGGGGCCTCCCGAGAGACCCAGTACTTC. Amino acids: CASSLARAGASRETQYF.

This chain uses TRBV13 with TRBJ1-4, with 9 nucleotides matching TRBD1. Germline CDR1 reads PRHDT; CDR2 reads FYEKMQ (reference sequence). This CDR3 contains 16 residues. Trimming at V came to 4 bases and at J to 6 bases, leaving 9 bases not matched to a gene. The CDR3 spells CASSSARDREDEKLFF. In DNA, the CDR3 is TGTGCCAGCAGCTCGGCCCGGGACAGGGAGGATGAAAAACTGTTTTTT.

CDR3 region: CASSVRGGLGEKLFF. CDR3 coding DNA: TGTGCCAGCAGCGTTAGGGGGGGGCTCGGTGAAAAACTGTTTTTT. This chain connects TRBV13 to TRBJ1-4; tentative D call: TRBD1 (6 bases). CDR1 is PRHDT and CDR2 is FYEKMQ in the germline V gene (reference sequence). Deletions cut 5 bases from V and 7 bases from J, with 17 bases between. The CDR3 is 15 residues long.

The chain employs TRBV7-9 and TRBJ2-5; the D gene is possibly TRBD1 (5 bases). The CDR3 extends over 15 amino acids. Trimming removed 5 bases from V and 1 base from J, with 14 bases in between. Germline V gives CDR1 SEHNR, CDR2 FQNEAQ (reference sequence). CDR3 sequence (DNA): TGTGCCAGCAGCCAAAGGGGTAGGGGCCAAGAGACCCAGTACTTC. Amino acid sequence: CASSQRGRGQETQYF.

The rearrangement links TRBV25-1 to TRBJ2-1; TRBD1 aligns across 8 bases. The V and J ends lost 7 bases and 3 bases, in that order; junction bases with no gene match: 5. The germline CDR1 and CDR2 sequences are MGHDK and SYGVNS. The CDR3 consists of 14 residues. The CDR3 DNA reads TGTGCCAGCACTGGGACAGGTCTCTACAATGAGCAGTTCTTC. Translating it yields CASTGTGLYNEQFF. Together with reference TRBV25-1 and TRBJ2-1, the CDR3 gives the full variable domain: EADIYQTPRYLVIGTGKKITLECSQTMGHDKMYWYQQDPGMELHLIHYSYGVNSTEKGDLSSESTVSRIRTEHFPLTLESARPSHTSQYLCASTGTGLYNEQFFGPGTRLTVL.

This chain joins TRBV6-1 and TRBJ1-5; 9 nucleotides align to TRBD1. The V gene end was trimmed by 5 bases and the J gene end by 4 bases; junction bases not matched to a gene: 3. This CDR3 has 14 amino acids. Germline V gives CDR1 MNHNS, CDR2 SASEGT. CDR3 bases: TGTGCCAGCAGTCCGGGACAGGGTAATCAGCCCCAGCATTTT. It yields the protein CASSPGQGNQPQHF.

The chain combines TRBV15 with TRBJ1-5, with a weak D call TRBD1 (5 bases). This CDR3 is 15 amino acids long. Germline assignment: CDR1 LNHNV and CDR2 YYDKDF (reference sequence). V dropped 0 bases and J dropped 11 bases, with 17 bases sitting between them. This CDR3 is CATSRDWDGGETQHF. The CDR3 region has the DNA TGTGCCACCAGCAGAGATTGGGACGGGGGTGAGACCCAGCATTTT.

The rearrangement links TRBV10-1 to TRBJ2-1, with D possibly matching TRBD2 (6 bases). Trimming shortened V by 1 base and J by 7 bases, and 8 bases separated the two germline ends. Germline CDR1 WNHNN, CDR2 SYGVQD (reference sequence). The CDR3 spans 13 residues. Written as DNA, the CDR3 is TGCGCCAGCAGTGAGTGGAGGGGAAATGAGCAGTTCTTC. Residues: CASSEWRGNEQFF.

The J gene is TRBJ2-7, the V gene TRBV30; 11 bases match TRBD1. Germline-derived CDR1 and CDR2 are GTSNPN and SVGIG (reference sequence). The V segment lost 3 bases and the J segment 6 bases; nucleotides outside the gene matches: 7. The CDR3 extends over 14 amino acids. The CDR3 is CAWRGDRGIGEQYF. DNA for the CDR3: TGTGCCTGGAGAGGGGACAGGGGGATCGGCGAGCAGTACTTC.

This clone was seen only once. This chain uses TRBV19 with TRBJ2-7; weak D call: TRBD1 (5 bases). The CDR3 contains 14 residues. The V and J ends lost 6 bases and 5 bases respectively, with 17 bases between them. The V gene's germline CDR1 is LNHDA and CDR2 SQIVND (reference sequence). CDR3 sequence (DNA): TGTGCCAGTAGGCTCTCAGGGTTCTACGACGAGCAGTACTTC. Translation: CASRLSGFYDEQYF.